Listed here are 11 T cell receptor beta chains from one sample, sequenced in a study of naive and memory T cell subsets. Both TRBC1 and TRBC2 were covered by a beta constant-region primer of two equimolar oligonucleotides. Each CDR3 protein is one row after TCRdb ran MiXCR on the UMI-ligation and nested PCR reads. The table lists tens of thousands of distinct CDR3 sequences, around 13% of them singletons. Sequenced material: central memory CD4+ T cells from blood. These receptors all come from a human donor in good health.

The chain recombines TRBV21-1 with TRBJ2-7. TRBV21-1 constitutes a pseudogene. The CDR3 is 18 residues long. CDR3 nucleotide sequence: TGTGCCAGCAGCAAAGTGGTCAAGCGAATACGCCAACTCTACGAGCAGTACTTC. It encodes CASSKVVKRIRQLYEQYF.

The chain couples TRBV2 to TRBJ1-2; TRBD1 agrees at 8 bases. Germline V gene data show CDR1 as SNHLY and CDR2 as FYNNEI. Trimming at V came to 6 bases and at J to 3 bases, leaving 12 bases not matched to a gene. This CDR3 has 16 amino acids. CDR3 sequence: CASRPTPGQGDYGYTF. CDR3 in DNA: TGTGCCAGCAGACCCACCCCCGGACAGGGCGACTATGGCTACACCTTC.

This clonotype appeared many times. The V and J genes are TRBV2 and TRBJ2-2; TRBD1 might be the D (6 bases). V lost 3 bases, J lost 5 bases, and 13 bases lay in between. CDR3 length equals 15 residues. The germline CDR1 and CDR2 sequences are SNHLY and FYNNEI. The CDR3 spells CASSEGVGQTGELFF. CDR3 nucleotides: TGTGCCAGCAGTGAGGGAGTTGGACAGACCGGGGAGCTGTTTTTT. The whole variable domain, remainder taken from reference TRBV2 and TRBJ2-2, is EPEVTQTPSHQVTQMGQEVILRCVPISNHLYFYWYRQILGQKVEFLVSFYNNEISEKSEIFDDQFSVERPDGSNFTLKIRSTKLEDSAMYFCASSEGVGQTGELFFGEGSRLTVL.

This clonotype was observed at least ten times. The rearrangement links TRBV5-1 to TRBJ2-7; no reliable D call. Trimming pared 0 bases from V and 3 bases from J, leaving 7 bases between. This CDR3 has 13 amino acids. Looked up from germline, CDR1 is SGHRS and CDR2 is YFSETQ. CDR3 coding DNA: TGCGCCAGCAGCTTGGTATCAGTCTACGAGCAGTACTTC. It translates to CASSLVSVYEQYF.

This clonotype was found a few times. The chain links TRBV10-1 to TRBJ2-3, with 8 positions matching TRBD2. The CDR3 covers 15 residues. J gave up 6 bases and V 2 bases, and 7 bases lay outside the gene matches. CDR1 is WNHNN and CDR2 is SYGVQD in the germline V gene (reference sequence). This CDR3 is CASSEKGGRWDTQYF. For the CDR3, the DNA is TGCGCCAGCAGTGAGAAGGGCGGGAGGTGGGATACGCAGTATTTT.

This sequence joins TRBV29-1 and TRBJ2-1; 12 bases line up with TRBD2. The germline gives CDR1 SQVTM, CDR2 ANQGSEA. With V trimmed by 7 bases and J by 7 bases, 2 bases remained unmatched. There are 12 residues in the CDR3. The CDR3 spells CSAGLAGNEQFF. The CDR3 DNA reads as TGCAGCGCCGGACTAGCGGGGAATGAGCAGTTCTTC.

This clonotype was picked up a small number of times. V is TRBV6-2 or TRBV6-3 and J is TRBJ2-7; 8 bases agree with TRBD2. From germline, CDR1 is MNHEY and CDR2 SVGEGT. The CDR3 sequence is 15 residues long. V was clipped by 5 bases and J by 3 bases; unmatched bases: 9. CDR3 coding DNA: TGTGCCAGCAGTCAACTCTGGCGGGAGGACTACGAGCAGTACTTC. It encodes CASSQLWREDYEQYF.

There are a few counts of this clonotype. The chain couples TRBV6-2 or TRBV6-3 to TRBJ1-5; D is possibly TRBD1 (5 bases). The CDR3 length is 15 residues. The V gene's germline CDR1 is MNHEY and CDR2 SVGEGT. With 5 bases removed from V and 4 bases from J, the gap between germline ends came to 15 bases. The CDR3 is CASSVPGTSNQPQHF. As DNA, the CDR3 is TGTGCCAGCAGTGTGCCGGGGACCTCTAATCAGCCCCAGCATTTT.

This rearrangement joins TRBV7-9 to TRBJ2-1, with D uncertain. This CDR3 has 12 residues. V was pared by 3 bases and J by 8 bases, with 8 bases between. CDR1 is SEHNR and CDR2 is FQNEAQ in the germline V gene (reference sequence). The CDR3 DNA reads as TGTGCCAGCAGCTTTGGGCTGGATGAGCAGTTCTTC. Amino acids: CASSFGLDEQFF.

This clonotype was picked up a small number of times. The gene calls are TRBV2 and TRBJ1-1; TRBD1 agrees at 7 bases. With V trimmed by 3 bases and J by 0 bases, 4 bases remained unmatched. The CDR3 is 15 residues long. In germline, CDR1 is SNHLY, CDR2 FYNNEI. CDR3 sequence (DNA): TGTGCCAGCAGTGACCGCGGGACAGTGAACACTGAAGCTTTCTTT. Protein product: CASSDRGTVNTEAFF.

The table lists this clonotype with a few counts. The chain couples TRBV2 to TRBJ2-1; the D gene could be TRBD1 or TRBD2 (6 bases each). V lost 10 bases, J lost 5 bases, and 24 bases lay in between. The CDR3 contains 16 residues. CDR1 is SNHLY, CDR2 FYNNEI, per germline. The CDR3 bases are TGTGCCACCCCTAGCGCGGGACACACTTATAACAATGAGCAGTTCTTC. This encodes CATPSAGHTYNNEQFF.